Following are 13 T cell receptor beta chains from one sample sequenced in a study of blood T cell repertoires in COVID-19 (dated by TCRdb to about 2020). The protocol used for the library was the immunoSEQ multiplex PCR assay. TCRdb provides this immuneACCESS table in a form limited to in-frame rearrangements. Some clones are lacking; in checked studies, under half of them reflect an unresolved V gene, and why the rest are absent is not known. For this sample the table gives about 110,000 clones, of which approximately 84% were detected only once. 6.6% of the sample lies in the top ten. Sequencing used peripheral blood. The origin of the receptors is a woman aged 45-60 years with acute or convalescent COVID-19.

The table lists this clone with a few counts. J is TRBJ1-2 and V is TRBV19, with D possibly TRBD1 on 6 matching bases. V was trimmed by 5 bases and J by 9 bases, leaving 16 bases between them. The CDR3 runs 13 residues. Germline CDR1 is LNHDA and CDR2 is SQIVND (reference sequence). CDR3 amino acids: CASSAQTGTSYTF. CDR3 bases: TGTGCCAGTAGTGCCCAGACAGGAACAAGCTACACCTTC.

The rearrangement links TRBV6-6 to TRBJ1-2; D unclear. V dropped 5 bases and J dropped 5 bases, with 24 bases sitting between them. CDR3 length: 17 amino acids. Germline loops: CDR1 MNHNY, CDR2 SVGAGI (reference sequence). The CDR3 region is CASSPHPPYERRYGYTF. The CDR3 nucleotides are TGTGCCAGCAGTCCCCACCCGCCCTACGAGAGGAGGTATGGCTACACCTTC.

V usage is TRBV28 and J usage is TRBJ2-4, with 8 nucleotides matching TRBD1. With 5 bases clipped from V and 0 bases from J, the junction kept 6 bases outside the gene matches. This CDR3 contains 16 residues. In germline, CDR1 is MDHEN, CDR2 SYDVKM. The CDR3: CASSQGQGLAKNIQYF. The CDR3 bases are TGTGCCAGCAGTCAAGGACAGGGACTAGCCAAAAACATTCAGTACTTC.

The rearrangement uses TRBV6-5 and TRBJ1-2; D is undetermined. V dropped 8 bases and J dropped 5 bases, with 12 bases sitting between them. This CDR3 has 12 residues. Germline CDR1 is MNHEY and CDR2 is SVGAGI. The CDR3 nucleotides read TGTGCCAGCCGGGAGGGCGCTTATGGCTACACCTTC. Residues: CASREGAYGYTF.

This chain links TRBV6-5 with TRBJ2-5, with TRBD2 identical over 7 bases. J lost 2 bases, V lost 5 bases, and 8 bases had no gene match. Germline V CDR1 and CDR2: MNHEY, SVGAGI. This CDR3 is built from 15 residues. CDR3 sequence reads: CASSPRRAGQETQYF. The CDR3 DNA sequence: TGTGCCAGCAGTCCCCGAAGAGCGGGGCAAGAGACCCAGTACTTC.

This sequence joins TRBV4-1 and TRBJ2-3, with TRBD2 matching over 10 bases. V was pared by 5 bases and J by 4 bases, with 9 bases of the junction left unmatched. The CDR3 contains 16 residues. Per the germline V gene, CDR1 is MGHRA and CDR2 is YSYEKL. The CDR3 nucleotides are TGCGCCAGCAGCTTCATACTAGCGGGGTTATCAGATACGCAGTATTTT. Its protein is CASSFILAGLSDTQYF.

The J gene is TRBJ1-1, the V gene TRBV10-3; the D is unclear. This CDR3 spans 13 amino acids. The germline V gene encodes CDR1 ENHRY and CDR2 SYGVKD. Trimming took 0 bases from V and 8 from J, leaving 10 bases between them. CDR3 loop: CAISESERGEAFF. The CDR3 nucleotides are TGTGCCATCAGTGAGTCAGAACGGGGAGAAGCTTTCTTT.

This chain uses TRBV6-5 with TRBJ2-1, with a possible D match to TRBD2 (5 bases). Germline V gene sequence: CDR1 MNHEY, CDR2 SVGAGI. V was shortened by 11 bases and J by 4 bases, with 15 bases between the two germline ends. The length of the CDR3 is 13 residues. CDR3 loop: CAAGGPDYNEQFF. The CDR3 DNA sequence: TGTGCCGCGGGCGGGCCGGATTACAATGAGCAGTTCTTC.

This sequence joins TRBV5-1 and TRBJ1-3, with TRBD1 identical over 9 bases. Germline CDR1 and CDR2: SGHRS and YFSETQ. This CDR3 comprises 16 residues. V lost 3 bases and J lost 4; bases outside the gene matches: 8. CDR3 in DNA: TGCGCCAGCAGCTGGACACAGGGGGCTACCGGAAACACCATATATTTT. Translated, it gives CASSWTQGATGNTIYF.

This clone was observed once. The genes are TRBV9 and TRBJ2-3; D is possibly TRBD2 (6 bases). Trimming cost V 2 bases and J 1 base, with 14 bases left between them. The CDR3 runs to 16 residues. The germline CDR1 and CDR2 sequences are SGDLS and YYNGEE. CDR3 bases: TGTGCCAGCAGCGTCGGGGAGGCCCTCGGCACAGATACGCAGTATTTT. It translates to CASSVGEALGTDTQYF.

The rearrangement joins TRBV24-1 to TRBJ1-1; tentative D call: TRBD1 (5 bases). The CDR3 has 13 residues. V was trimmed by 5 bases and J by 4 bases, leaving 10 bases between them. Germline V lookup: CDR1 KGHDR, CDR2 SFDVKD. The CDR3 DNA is TGTGCCACCAGTGGTTTCGGGGGCACTGAAGCTTTCTTT. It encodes CATSGFGGTEAFF.

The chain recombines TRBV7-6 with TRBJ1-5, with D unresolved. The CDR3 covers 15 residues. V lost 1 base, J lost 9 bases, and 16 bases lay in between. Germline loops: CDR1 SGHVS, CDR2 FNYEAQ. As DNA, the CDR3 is TGTGCCAGCAGCTTAGGGTCGTCGGGGTCTGGGCCCCAGCATTTT. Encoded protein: CASSLGSSGSGPQHF.

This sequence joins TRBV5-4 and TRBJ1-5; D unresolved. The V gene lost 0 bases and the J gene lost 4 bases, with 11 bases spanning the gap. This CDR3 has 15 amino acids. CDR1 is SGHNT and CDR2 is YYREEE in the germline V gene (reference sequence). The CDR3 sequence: CASSLAETGNQPQHF. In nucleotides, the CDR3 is TGTGCCAGCAGCTTGGCCGAGACGGGGAATCAGCCCCAGCATTTT. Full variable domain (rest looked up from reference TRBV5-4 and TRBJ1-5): ETGVTQSPTHLIKTRGQQVTLRCSSQSGHNTVSWYQQALGQGPQFIFQYYREEENGRGNFPPRFSGLQFPNYSSELNVNALELDDSALYLCASSLAETGNQPQHFGDGTRLSIL.